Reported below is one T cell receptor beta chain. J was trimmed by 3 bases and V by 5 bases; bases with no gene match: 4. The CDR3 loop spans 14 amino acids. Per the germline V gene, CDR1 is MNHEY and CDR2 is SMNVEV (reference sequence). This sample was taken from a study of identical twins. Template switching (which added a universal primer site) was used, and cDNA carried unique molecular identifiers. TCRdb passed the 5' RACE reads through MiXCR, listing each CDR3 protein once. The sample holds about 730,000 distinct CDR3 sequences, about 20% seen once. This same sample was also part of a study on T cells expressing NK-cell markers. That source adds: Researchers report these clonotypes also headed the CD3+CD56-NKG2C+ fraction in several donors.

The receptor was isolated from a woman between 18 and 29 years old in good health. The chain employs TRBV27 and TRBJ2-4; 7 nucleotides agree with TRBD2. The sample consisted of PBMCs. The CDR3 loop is CASSTSVGKNIQYF. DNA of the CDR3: TGTGCCAGCAGTACTAGCGTGGGCAAAAACATTCAGTACTTC.